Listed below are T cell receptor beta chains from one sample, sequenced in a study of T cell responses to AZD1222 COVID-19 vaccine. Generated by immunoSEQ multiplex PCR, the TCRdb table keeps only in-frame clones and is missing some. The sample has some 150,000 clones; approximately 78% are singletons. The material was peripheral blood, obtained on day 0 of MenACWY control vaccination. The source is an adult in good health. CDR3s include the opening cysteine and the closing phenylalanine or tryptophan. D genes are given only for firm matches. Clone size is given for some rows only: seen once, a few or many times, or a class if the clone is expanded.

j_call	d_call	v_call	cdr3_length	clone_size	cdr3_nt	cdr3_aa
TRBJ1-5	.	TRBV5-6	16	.	TGTGCCAGCAGCTACACCCGGGGCTGGGGCAATCAGCCCCAGCATTTT	CASSYTRGWGNQPQHF
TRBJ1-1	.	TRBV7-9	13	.	TGTGCCAGCAGCGCTTCTTTGAACACTGAAGCTTTCTTT	CASSASLNTEAFF
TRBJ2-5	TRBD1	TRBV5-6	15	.	TGTGCCAGCAGTAGGTTGGACAGGTCTCAAGAGACCCAGTACTTC	CASSRLDRSQETQYF
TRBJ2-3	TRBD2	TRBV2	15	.	TGTGCCAGCAGGTCCGGGACTAGCGGCACAGATACGCAGTATTTT	CASRSGTSGTDTQYF
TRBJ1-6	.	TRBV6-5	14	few	TGTGCCAGCAGACCCTACGGCTATAATTCACCCCTCCACTTT	CASRPYGYNSPLHF
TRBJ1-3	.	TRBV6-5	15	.	TGTGCCAGCAGCCTCGAGGCTGGAACTGGAAACACCATATATTTT	CASSLEAGTGNTIYF
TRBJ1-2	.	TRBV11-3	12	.	TGTGCCAGCAGCTCAGGGTTGTATGGCTACACCTTC	CASSSGLYGYTF
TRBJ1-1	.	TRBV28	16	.	TGTGCCAGCAAGGAAGGGACTTTACGGTGGAACACTGAAGCTTTCTTT	CASKEGTLRWNTEAFF
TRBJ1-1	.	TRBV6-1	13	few	TGTGCCAGCAGTGAAAGGAGGGGGATGGAAGCTTTCTTT	CASSERRGMEAFF
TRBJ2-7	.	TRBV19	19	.	TGTGCCAGTAGCATTCATCGTGAGACCAAACATTTGATCCCTTACGAGCAGTACTTC	CASSIHRETKHLIPYEQYF
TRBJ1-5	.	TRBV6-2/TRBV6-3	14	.	TGTGCCAGCAGTTACCGGGAAGTCAGGGGGCCCCAGCATTTT	CASSYREVRGPQHF
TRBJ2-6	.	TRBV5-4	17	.	TGTGCCAGCAGCTTGGTGGGCGCCTTCAATGGGGCCAACGTCCTGACTTTC	CASSLVGAFNGANVLTF
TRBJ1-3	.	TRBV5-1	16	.	TGCGCCAGCAGCGCGGACAGCAGTTACTCTGGAAACACCATATATTTT	CASSADSSYSGNTIYF
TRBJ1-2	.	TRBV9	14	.	TGTGCCAGCAGCGTTGCGGGGAGGGCCGGGGGCTACACCTTC	CASSVAGRAGGYTF
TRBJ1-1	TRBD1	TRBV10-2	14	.	TGCGCCAGCACTATTGGGACAGGGAACACTGAAGCTTTCTTT	CASTIGTGNTEAFF
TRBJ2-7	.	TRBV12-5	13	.	TGTGCTAGACCATTGGGCGGAACCTACGAGCAGTACTTC	CARPLGGTYEQYF
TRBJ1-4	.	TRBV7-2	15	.	TGTGCCAGCAGCCCCCGGCCGGGGGCTAATGAAAAACTGTTTTTT	CASSPRPGANEKLFF
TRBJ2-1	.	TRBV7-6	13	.	TGTGCCAGCAGCACGACCGCCGGGACTGAGCAGTTCTTC	CASSTTAGTEQFF
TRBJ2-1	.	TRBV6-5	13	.	TGTGCCAGCAGAAGGGTCGGTATCGGTGAGCAGTTCTTC	CASRRVGIGEQFF
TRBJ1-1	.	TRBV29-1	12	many	TGCAGCGTTGAAGATCACAGTAGTTCGGCTTTCTTT	CSVEDHSSSAFF
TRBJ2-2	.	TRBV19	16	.	TGTGCCAGTAGTGACCCCAGGGGAAGGGGCACCGGGGAGCTGTTTTTT	CASSDPRGRGTGELFF
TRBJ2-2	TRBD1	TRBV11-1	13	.	TGTGCCAGCAGGGAGACAGGGACCGGGGAGCTGTTTTTT	CASRETGTGELFF
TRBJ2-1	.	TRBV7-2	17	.	TGTGCCAGCAGCTTAGAAAGCGGGACAGTGGGATACAATGAGCAGTTCTTC	CASSLESGTVGYNEQFF
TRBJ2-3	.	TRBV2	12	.	TGTGCCAGCAGTGGGTGGGATTTTGCGCAGTATTTT	CASSGWDFAQYF
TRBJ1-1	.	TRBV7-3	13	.	TGTGCCAGCAGCCGACCCGGAACCACTGAAGCTTTCTTT	CASSRPGTTEAFF
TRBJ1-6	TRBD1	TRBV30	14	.	TGTGCCTGGACCCCGGACAGGGGGAATTCACCCCTCCACTTT	CAWTPDRGNSPLHF
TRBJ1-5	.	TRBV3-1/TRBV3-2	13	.	TGTGCCAGCAGCCAAGCCGGGAATCAGCCCCAGCATTTT	CASSQAGNQPQHF
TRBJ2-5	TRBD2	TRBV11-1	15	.	TGTGCCAGCAGCTCGGGAGGGGCGGATGGAGAGACCCAGTACTTC	CASSSGGADGETQYF
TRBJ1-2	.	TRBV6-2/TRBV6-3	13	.	TGTGCCAGCAGTACTATCCCCCAGCATGGCTACACCTTC	CASSTIPQHGYTF
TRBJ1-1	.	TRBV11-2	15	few	TGTGCCAGCAGCTTAGATCCGGACATGAACACTGAAGCTTTCTTT	CASSLDPDMNTEAFF
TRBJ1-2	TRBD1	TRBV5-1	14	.	TGCGCCAGCAGCTTGGAGGGACAGCCGGGCGGCTACACCTTC	CASSLEGQPGGYTF
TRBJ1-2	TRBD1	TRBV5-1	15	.	TGCGCCAGCAGCCCCCGTTGGGACAGTCCCTATGGCTACACCTTC	CASSPRWDSPYGYTF
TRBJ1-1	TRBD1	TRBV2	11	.	TGTGCCAGTATACAGGGGACTGAAGCTTTCTTT	CASIQGTEAFF
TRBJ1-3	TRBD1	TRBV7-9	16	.	TGTGCCAGCAGCTTGGCAGGGGGCAAGGCTGGAAACACCATATATTTT	CASSLAGGKAGNTIYF
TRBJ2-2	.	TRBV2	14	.	TGTGCCAGTAGTCTCCGGCCAAACACCGGGGAGCTGTTTTTT	CASSLRPNTGELFF
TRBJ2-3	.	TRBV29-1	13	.	TGCAGCGTTGACCGGGCGGGACCAGATACGCAGTATTTT	CSVDRAGPDTQYF
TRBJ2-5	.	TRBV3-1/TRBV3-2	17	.	TGTGCCAGCAGCCAAGAGCGGGGGTTGGGGGGCCGAGAGACCCAGTACTTC	CASSQERGLGGRETQYF
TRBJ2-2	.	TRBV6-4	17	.	TGTGCGAGGGGCCTTTCCGTCAGAGAGGGGAACACCGGGGAGCTGTTTTTT	CARGLSVREGNTGELFF
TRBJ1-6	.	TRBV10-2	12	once	TGCGCCAGCAGTGAGTCAACCCCACCCCTCCACTTT	CASSESTPPLHF
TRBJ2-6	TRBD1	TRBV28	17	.	TGTGCCAGCAGTGGTAGGGACAGAGGTTCTGGGGCCAACGTCCTGACTTTC	CASSGRDRGSGANVLTF
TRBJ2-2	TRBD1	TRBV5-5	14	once	TGTGCCAGCAGCGGTCGACAGGGCACCGGGGAGCTGTTTTTT	CASSGRQGTGELFF
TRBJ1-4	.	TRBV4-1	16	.	TGCGCCAGCAGCCAAGATGGGCCTGTGGGGAATGAAAAACTGTTTTTT	CASSQDGPVGNEKLFF
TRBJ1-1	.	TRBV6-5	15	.	TGTGCCAGCAGTTACCAGGGTGGGGGCACAGCTGAAGCTTTCTTT	CASSYQGGGTAEAFF